These 15 T cell receptor beta chains came from one sample sequenced in a study of vaccination effects on CD4 cells after COVID-19. Sequencing followed a ViraFEST assay step that expanded antigen-specific CD4+ T cells with viral peptide pools. A 10-day culture period preceded the isolation of CD4+ T cells. Libraries were prepared by immunoSEQ multiplex PCR; TCRdb keeps only in-frame clonotypes and omits some of them. The sample contains under 85,000 clones, roughly 72% of which appear only once. Antigens of these TCRs are unknown. The sample consisted of CD4+ T cells from PBMCs cultured with HCoV-229E spike peptides, taken before COVID-19 vaccination. These receptors all stem from a human donor who received a COVID-19 vaccine.

The V gene is TRBV9, the J gene TRBJ2-1; 9 bases map to TRBD2. Unmatched junction bases numbered 6, after V lost 7 bases and J lost 10 bases. The CDR3 runs 12 residues. CDR1 is SGDLS, CDR2 YYNGEE, per germline. In DNA, the CDR3 is TGTGCCAGCTCGCGGGGGGGCGACGAGCAGTTCTTC. It translates to CASSRGGDEQFF.

The V call is TRBV19, the J call TRBJ1-2, with D hard to call. Germline V lookup: CDR1 LNHDA, CDR2 SQIVND (reference sequence). This CDR3 region has 16 residues. V lost 9 bases, J lost 0 bases, and 20 bases lay in between. Written as DNA, the CDR3 is TGTGCCAGCACTGGGATACGGCCGAGAGCTAACTATGGCTACACCTTC. Its protein is CASTGIRPRANYGYTF.

The chain recombines TRBV6-1 with TRBJ2-7; D is undetermined. Germline lookup yields CDR1 MNHNS and CDR2 SASEGT. The CDR3 runs to 14 residues. Trimming shortened V by 3 bases and J by 2 bases, and 11 bases separated the two germline ends. This CDR3 reads CASSEVPGPYEQYV. Written as DNA, the CDR3 is TGTGCCAGCAGTGAGGTTCCCGGGCCCTACGAGCAGTACGTC.

This clone was seen more than once but under ten times. The genes are TRBV6-1 and TRBJ2-6; possibly TRBD1 for D (6 bases). CDR1 is MNHNS, CDR2 SASEGT, per germline. V was cut by 3 bases and J by 0 bases, with 12 bases left in between. The CDR3 runs 17 residues. The CDR3 region is CASSDGTTPSGANVLTF. The CDR3 DNA reads TGTGCCAGCAGTGACGGGACAACACCCTCTGGGGCCAACGTCCTGACTTTC.

In this sample, this clone turned up a few times. The chain employs TRBV5-1 and TRBJ1-1; D remains unclear. V lost 2 bases and J lost 5, with 16 bases in between. The CDR3 has 15 amino acids. The V gene's germline CDR1 is SGHRS and CDR2 YFSETQ. The CDR3 loop reads CASSFRTPVETEAFF. CDR3 coding DNA: TGCGCCAGCAGCTTTCGGACTCCGGTGGAAACTGAAGCTTTCTTT.

The sample holds one count of this clone. The chain links TRBV11-2 to TRBJ1-2; D gene ambiguous. With 5 bases removed from V and 3 bases from J, the gap between germline ends came to 10 bases. The CDR3 consists of 13 residues. Germline values: CDR1 SGHAT, CDR2 FQNNGV. This CDR3 reads CASSPGRDYGYTF. CDR3 bases: TGTGCCAGCAGCCCCGGGAGGGACTATGGCTACACCTTC.

This sequence joins TRBV5-6 and TRBJ2-5; D gene uncertain. V was trimmed by 0 bases and J by 5 bases, leaving 8 bases between them. In germline, CDR1 is SGHDT, CDR2 YYEEEE. This CDR3 region has 13 residues. In nucleotides, the CDR3 is TGTGCCAGCAGCTTGGAACAGTTGGAGACCCAGTACTTC. It encodes CASSLEQLETQYF.

The rearrangement uses TRBV7-9 and TRBJ2-1; a weak D match, TRBD1 (6 bases). V was shortened by 4 bases and J by 3 bases, with 13 bases between the two germline ends. This CDR3 is 15 amino acids long. Germline values: CDR1 SEHNR, CDR2 FQNEAQ (reference sequence). CDR3 loop: CASSWTSGDYNEQFF. CDR3 DNA sequence: TGTGCCAGCAGCTGGACCTCAGGGGACTACAATGAGCAGTTCTTC.

The rearrangement links TRBV7-2 to TRBJ1-5; 7 bases align to TRBD1. V lost 5 bases and J lost 7; bases outside the gene matches: 2. The length of the CDR3 is 12 residues. Per the germline V gene, CDR1 is SGHTA and CDR2 is FQGNSA. CDR3 coding DNA: TGTGCCAGCAGCGGGACAGAACAGCCCCAGCATTTT. Protein sequence: CASSGTEQPQHF. The whole variable domain, remainder taken from reference TRBV7-2 and TRBJ1-5, is GAGVSQSPSNKVTEKGKDVELRCDPISGHTALYWYRQSLGQGLEFLIYFQGNSAPDKSGLPSDRFSAERTGGSVSTLTIQRTQQEDSAVYLCASSGTEQPQHFGDGTRLSIL.

V gene TRBV28 combines with J gene TRBJ2-5; D may be TRBD1 (8 bases). The CDR3 spans 15 residues. Germline assignment: CDR1 MDHEN and CDR2 SYDVKM. Trimming left V 2 bases short and J 2 bases short, with 12 bases between. CDR3 DNA sequence: TGTGCCAGCAGTTTAACAGGGGGGGGGCAAGAGACCCAGTACTTC. It is translated as CASSLTGGGQETQYF.

The V gene is TRBV18, the J gene TRBJ2-7; D is possibly TRBD1 (5 bases). The germline V and J ends were trimmed by 3 bases and 2 bases, with 8 bases remaining between them. Germline loops: CDR1 KGHSH, CDR2 LQKENI. There are 13 residues in the CDR3. In DNA, the CDR3 is TGTGCCAGCTCACCGTCAGGGACCTACGAGCAGTACGTC. Amino acid sequence: CASSPSGTYEQYV.

The V and J genes are TRBV2 and TRBJ2-2; no clear D. Trimming took 7 bases from V and 4 from J, leaving 10 bases between them. Per the germline V gene, CDR1 is SNHLY and CDR2 is FYNNEI. This CDR3 comprises 13 residues. The CDR3 coding sequence is TGTGCCAGCAAGATGGACGGCACCGGGGAGCTGTTTTTT. It encodes CASKMDGTGELFF.

The V gene is TRBV20-1, the J gene TRBJ2-5; 10 bases match TRBD2. This CDR3 has 14 amino acids. J gave up 6 bases and V 3 bases, and 7 bases lay outside the gene matches. CDR1 and CDR2 (germline): DFQATT, SNEGSKA (reference sequence). CDR3 nucleotides: TGCAGTGCTAGTCTAGCGGGGGCGTTCAAGACCCAGTACTTC. The encoded protein is CSASLAGAFKTQYF.

The chain uses TRBV12-5 and TRBJ2-3, with D tentatively TRBD1 (6 bases). Trimming took off 4 bases at V and 2 bases at J, with 13 bases between the two ends. The CDR3 length is 15 residues. Looked up from germline, CDR1 is LGHNT and CDR2 is FRNRAP. As DNA, the CDR3 is TGTGCTAGTGGTTCACGGACAGTCATCACAGATACGCAGTATTTT. This translates into CASGSRTVITDTQYF. Variable domain in full (rest from reference TRBV12-5 and TRBJ2-3): DARVTQTPRHKVTEMGQEVTMRCQPILGHNTVFWYRQTMMQGLELLAYFRNRAPLDDSGMPKDRFSAEMPDATLATLKIQPSEPRDSAVYFCASGSRTVITDTQYFGPGTRLTVL.

This sequence joins TRBV27 and TRBJ1-4, with TRBD1 matching over 8 bases. J lost 5 bases, V lost 5 bases, and 7 bases had no gene match. The CDR3 has 15 amino acids. Germline CDR1 reads MNHEY; CDR2 reads SMNVEV (reference sequence). CDR3 in DNA: TGTGCCAGCAGTATCAGACAGGGGTTGAATGAAAAACTGTTTTTT. Protein product: CASSIRQGLNEKLFF.